The clone carrying this T cell receptor (beta chain) has only a few counts. Its specificity is unknown. The sample comes from a study of beta chain features in type 1 diabetes. The study, taken as a whole, reports: Fewer insertions but more deletions were seen at VDJ junctions in type 1 diabetes patients. People with Type 1 diabetes carried modestly yet significantly shorter TCRB CDR3s in all four CD4+ subsets.

The purity of all sorted populations exceeded 95%. Isolated RNA was reverse transcribed in full, so expressed TCRB transcripts were sequenced. Produced via immunoSEQ multiplex PCR; TCRdb's table is partial and in-frame only. The data contain over 500,000 clones, less than 20% of them singletons. The length of the CDR3 is 13 residues. Looked up from germline, CDR1 is SQVTM and CDR2 is ANQGSEA. The V end was cut by 4 bases, the J end by 0 bases, with 9 bases between. The sample taken for sequencing was naive CD4+ T cells from blood. The chain links TRBV29-1 to TRBJ1-1; TRBD1 might be the D (6 bases). This TCR came from a young man in good health. The CDR3 loop reads CSVGRTVNTEAFF. The CDR3 bases are TGCAGCGTTGGACGGACAGTGAACACTGAAGCTTTCTTT.